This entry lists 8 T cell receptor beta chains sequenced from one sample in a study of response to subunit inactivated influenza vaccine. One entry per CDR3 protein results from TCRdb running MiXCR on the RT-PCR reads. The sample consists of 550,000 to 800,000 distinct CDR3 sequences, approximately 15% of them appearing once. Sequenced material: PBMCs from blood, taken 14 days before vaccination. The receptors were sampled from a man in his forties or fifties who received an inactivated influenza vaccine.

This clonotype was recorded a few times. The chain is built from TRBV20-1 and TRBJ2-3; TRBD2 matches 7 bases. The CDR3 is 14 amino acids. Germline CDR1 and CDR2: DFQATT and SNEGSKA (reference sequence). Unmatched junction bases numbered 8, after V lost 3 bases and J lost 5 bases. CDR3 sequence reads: CSASRRELKDTQYF. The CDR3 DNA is TGCAGTGCTAGTAGGCGGGAGCTTAAAGATACGCAGTATTTT.

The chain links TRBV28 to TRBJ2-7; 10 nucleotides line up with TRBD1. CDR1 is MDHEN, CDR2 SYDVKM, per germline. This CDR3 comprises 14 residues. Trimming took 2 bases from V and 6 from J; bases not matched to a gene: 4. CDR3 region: CASSLVGTGAEQYF. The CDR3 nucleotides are TGTGCCAGCAGTTTAGTCGGGACAGGGGCCGAGCAGTACTTC.

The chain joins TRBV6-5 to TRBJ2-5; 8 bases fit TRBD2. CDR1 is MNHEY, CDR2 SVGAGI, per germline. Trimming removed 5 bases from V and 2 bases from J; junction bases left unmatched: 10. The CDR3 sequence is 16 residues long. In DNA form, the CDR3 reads TGTGCCAGCAGTCTACGATTCAGCGGGGGTCAAGAGACCCAGTACTTC. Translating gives CASSLRFSGGQETQYF.

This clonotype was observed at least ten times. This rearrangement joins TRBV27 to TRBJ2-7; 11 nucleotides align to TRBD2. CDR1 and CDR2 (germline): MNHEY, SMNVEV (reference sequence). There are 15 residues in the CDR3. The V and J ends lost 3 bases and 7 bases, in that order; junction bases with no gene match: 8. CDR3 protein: CASSFLLAGVGEQYF. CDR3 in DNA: TGTGCCAGCAGTTTCCTACTAGCGGGGGTTGGGGAGCAGTACTTC.

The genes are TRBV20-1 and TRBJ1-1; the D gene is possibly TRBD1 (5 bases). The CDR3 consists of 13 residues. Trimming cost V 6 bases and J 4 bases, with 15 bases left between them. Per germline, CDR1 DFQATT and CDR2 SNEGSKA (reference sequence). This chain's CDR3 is CSANRGVGTEAFF. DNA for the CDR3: TGCAGTGCGAATCGAGGGGTGGGCACTGAAGCTTTCTTT.

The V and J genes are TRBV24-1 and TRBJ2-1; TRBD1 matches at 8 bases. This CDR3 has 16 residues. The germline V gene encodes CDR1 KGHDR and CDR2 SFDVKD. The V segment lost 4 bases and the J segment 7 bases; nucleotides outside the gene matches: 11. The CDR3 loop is CATSEFQGAGLNEQFF. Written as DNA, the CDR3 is TGTGCCACCAGTGAGTTCCAGGGGGCGGGCCTGAATGAGCAGTTCTTC.

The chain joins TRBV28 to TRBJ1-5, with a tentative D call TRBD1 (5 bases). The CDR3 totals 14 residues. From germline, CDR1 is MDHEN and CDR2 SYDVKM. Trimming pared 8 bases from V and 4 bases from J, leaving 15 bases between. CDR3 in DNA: TGTGCCAGCGATCCGGGACTGAGAAATCAGCCCCAGCATTTT. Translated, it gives CASDPGLRNQPQHF.

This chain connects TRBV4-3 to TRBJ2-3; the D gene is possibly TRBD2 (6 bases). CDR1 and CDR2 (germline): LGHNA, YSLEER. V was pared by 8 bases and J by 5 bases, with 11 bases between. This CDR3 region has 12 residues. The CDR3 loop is CASPTGVDTQYF. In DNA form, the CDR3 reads TGCGCCAGCCCGACGGGGGTAGATACGCAGTATTTT.